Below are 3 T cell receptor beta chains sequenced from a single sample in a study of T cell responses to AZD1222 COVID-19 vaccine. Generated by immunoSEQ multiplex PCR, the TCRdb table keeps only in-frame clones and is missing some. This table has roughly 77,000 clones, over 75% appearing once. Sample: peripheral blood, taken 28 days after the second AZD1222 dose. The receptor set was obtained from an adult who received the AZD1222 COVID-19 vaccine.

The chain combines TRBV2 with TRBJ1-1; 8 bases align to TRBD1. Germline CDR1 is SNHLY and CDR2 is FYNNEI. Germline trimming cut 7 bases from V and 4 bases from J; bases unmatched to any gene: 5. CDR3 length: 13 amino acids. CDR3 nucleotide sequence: TGTGCCAGCACCCCGACAGGGGCCACTGAAGCTTTCTTT. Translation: CASTPTGATEAFF. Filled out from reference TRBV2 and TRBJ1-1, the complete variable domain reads EPEVTQTPSHQVTQMGQEVILRCVPISNHLYFYWYRQILGQKVEFLVSFYNNEISEKSEIFDDQFSVERPDGSNFTLKIRSTKLEDSAMYFCASTPTGATEAFFGQGTRLTVV.

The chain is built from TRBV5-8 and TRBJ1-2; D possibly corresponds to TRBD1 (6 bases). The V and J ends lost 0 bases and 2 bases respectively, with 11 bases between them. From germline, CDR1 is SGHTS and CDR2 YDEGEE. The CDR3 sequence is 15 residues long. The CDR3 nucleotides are TGTGCCAGCAGCTTGGCCGGACAGCTAAACTATGGCTACACCTTC. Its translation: CASSLAGQLNYGYTF. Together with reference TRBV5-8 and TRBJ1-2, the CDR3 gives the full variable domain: EAGVTQSPTHLIKTRGQQATLRCSPISGHTSVYWYQQALGLGLQFLLWYDEGEERNRGNFPPRFSGRQFPNYSSELNVNALELEDSALYLCASSLAGQLNYGYTFGSGTRLTVV.

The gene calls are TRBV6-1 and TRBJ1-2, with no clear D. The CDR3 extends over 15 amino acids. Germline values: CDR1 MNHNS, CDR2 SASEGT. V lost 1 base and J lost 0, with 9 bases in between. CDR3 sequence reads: CASSEGQATNYGYTF. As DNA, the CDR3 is TGTGCCAGCAGTGAAGGGCAGGCTACTAACTATGGCTACACCTTC.